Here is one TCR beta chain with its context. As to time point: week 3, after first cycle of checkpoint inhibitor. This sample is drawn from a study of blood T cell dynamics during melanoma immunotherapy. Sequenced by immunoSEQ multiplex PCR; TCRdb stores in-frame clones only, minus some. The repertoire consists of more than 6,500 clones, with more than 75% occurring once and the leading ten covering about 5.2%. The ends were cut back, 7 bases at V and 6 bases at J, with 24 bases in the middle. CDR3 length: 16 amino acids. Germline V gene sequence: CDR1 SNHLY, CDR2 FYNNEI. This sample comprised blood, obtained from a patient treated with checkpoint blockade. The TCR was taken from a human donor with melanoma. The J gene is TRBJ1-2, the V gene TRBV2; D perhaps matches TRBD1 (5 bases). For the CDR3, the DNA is TGTGCCAGCACTGAGTCGCGAAGGGGCCGCAGAGATGGCTACACCTTC. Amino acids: CASTESRRGRRDGYTF.